Following are 26 T cell receptor beta chains from one sample sequenced in a study of early T cells in non-severe SARS-CoV-2 infection. One entry per CDR3 protein results from TCRdb running MiXCR on the 5' RACE reads. The data contain 90,000 or so distinct CDR3 sequences, approximately 15% of them seen just once; the ten biggest clones take up 4.5% to 7%. What was sequenced was whole blood. The receptors were gathered from an adult who was a healthcare worker with PCR-confirmed SARS-CoV-2 infection or an uninfected control (not recorded which).

The V and J genes are TRBV6-2 or TRBV6-3 and TRBJ2-2; TRBD2 matches 7 bases. Germline values: CDR1 MNHEY, CDR2 SVGEGT. The CDR3 is 15 amino acids. Trimming cost V 8 bases and J 3 bases; bases outside gene matches: 9. CDR3 sequence reads: CASQTGTKDTGELFF. The DNA of the CDR3 is TGTGCCAGCCAAACCGGGACTAAAGACACCGGGGAGCTGTTTTTT.

This clonotype has more than one count but fewer than ten. The CDR3: CASNRANTGELFF. The CDR3, as DNA: TGTGCCAGTAATAGGGCGAACACCGGGGAGCTGTTTTTT. This rearrangement joins TRBV6-2 or TRBV6-3 to TRBJ2-2; no definite D call. The germline V gene encodes CDR1 MNHEY and CDR2 SVGEGT. The CDR3 sequence is 13 residues long. V was shortened by 9 bases and J by 0 bases, with 8 bases between the two germline ends.

In this sample, this clonotype turned up a few times. Here the CDR3 reads CASSSGSNLEQFF. The CDR3 DNA sequence: TGTGCCAGCAGCTCCGGATCTAACCTTGAGCAGTTCTTC. V gene TRBV7-3 combines with J gene TRBJ2-1; D remains ambiguous. Trimming took 4 bases from V and 9 from J, leaving 13 bases between them. Per the germline V gene, CDR1 is SGHTA and CDR2 is FQGTGA. This CDR3 has 13 amino acids.

This clonotype was recorded at least ten times. This sequence joins TRBV20-1 and TRBJ2-7; 7 bases are a match to TRBD2. The germline V gene encodes CDR1 DFQATT and CDR2 SNEGSKA (reference sequence). With 0 bases clipped from V and 3 bases from J, the junction kept 8 bases outside the gene matches. This CDR3 is built from 15 residues. The DNA of the CDR3 is TGCAGTGCTAGAGATGAGGGAGGGCCGGACTACGAGCAGTACTTC. Its translation: CSARDEGGPDYEQYF.

This clonotype appeared a few times. The chain links TRBV20-1 to TRBJ2-1; D uncertain. V shed 1 base and J shed 0 bases, with 13 bases lying between them. CDR3 length equals 16 residues. Per germline, CDR1 DFQATT and CDR2 SNEGSKA (reference sequence). CDR3 coding DNA: TGCAGTGCTAGAGTAAAGGTTTCGAGCTCCTACAATGAGCAGTTCTTC. As protein: CSARVKVSSSYNEQFF.

CDR3 bases: TGTGCCAGCAGCTCACGACAGGCTCACACTGAAGCTTTCTTT. This gives the protein CASSSRQAHTEAFF. The V call is TRBV7-2, the J call TRBJ1-1, with a possible D match to TRBD1 (6 bases). Germline lookup yields CDR1 SGHTA and CDR2 FQGNSA. This CDR3 is 14 amino acids long. The germline V and J ends were trimmed by 4 bases and 3 bases, with 12 bases remaining between them.

This clonotype was observed many times. This chain connects TRBV7-2 to TRBJ2-2; the D is unclear. Per germline, CDR1 SGHTA and CDR2 FQGNSA. V was shortened by 5 bases and J by 4 bases, with 8 bases between the two germline ends. This CDR3 is 13 amino acids long. This CDR3 is CASSPQITGELFF. The CDR3 DNA reads TGTGCCAGCAGCCCCCAGATCACCGGGGAGCTGTTTTTT.

The gene calls are TRBV6-6 and TRBJ2-1; unclear D gene. The CDR3 has 13 residues. Germline CDR1 MNHNY, CDR2 SVGAGI (reference sequence). V lost 7 bases and J lost 7, with 14 bases in between. CDR3 DNA sequence: TGTGCCAGCATTAGCCCTGGGGTGAATGAGCAGTTCTTC. Residues: CASISPGVNEQFF.

The rearrangement links TRBV12-3 or TRBV12-4 to TRBJ2-1; the D is unclear. The CDR3 runs 13 residues. V dropped 3 bases and J dropped 6 bases, with 9 bases sitting between them. The CDR3 is CASSFVLINEQFF. The CDR3 DNA reads TGTGCCAGCAGTTTCGTACTGATCAATGAGCAGTTCTTC.

Remarks on this clonotype: This may stem from a read error, because a much larger clone lies one nucleotide away. V usage is TRBV12-3 or TRBV12-4 and J usage is TRBJ2-1, with D possibly being TRBD2 (6 bases). The CDR3 totals 14 residues. The CDR3 region has the DNA TGTGCCAGCAGTTTAGCGGGAGGCCACAATGAGCAGTCCTTC. Its translation: CASSLAGGHNEQSF.

This clonotype showed up just a few times. The chain uses TRBV11-2 and TRBJ2-6; 9 bases fit TRBD1. The CDR3 contains 17 residues. V trimming: 5 bases; J trimming: 1 base; junction bases outside the gene matches: 6. From germline, CDR1 is SGHAT and CDR2 FQNNGV. The CDR3 sequence is CASSPDRGRSGANVLTF. The DNA of the CDR3 is TGTGCCAGCAGCCCGGACAGGGGTAGGTCTGGGGCCAACGTCCTGACTTTC.

The chain is built from TRBV4-1 and TRBJ2-7, with 8 bases lining up with TRBD2. The germline CDR1 and CDR2 sequences are MGHRA and YSYEKL. J lost 2 bases, V lost 4 bases, and 13 bases had no gene match. The CDR3 has 17 residues. The CDR3 region has the DNA TGCGCCAGCAGCCCCAGGATAGCGGGAACCTTCCCCTACGAGCAGTACTTC. The encoded protein is CASSPRIAGTFPYEQYF.

This clonotype was seen a few times. The chain employs TRBV7-9 and TRBJ2-7, with 7 bases lining up with TRBD2. V was clipped by 2 bases and J by 0 bases; unmatched bases: 4. The CDR3 has 15 amino acids. Germline V gives CDR1 SEHNR, CDR2 FQNEAQ (reference sequence). CDR3 residues: CASSLLRGDSYEQYF. In nucleotides, the CDR3 is TGTGCCAGCAGCTTACTTCGGGGGGACTCCTACGAGCAGTACTTC.

This clonotype was detected only a few times. The gene calls are TRBV19 and TRBJ2-3, with D possibly matching TRBD1 (5 bases). The V and J ends lost 5 bases and 6 bases respectively, with 9 bases between them. Germline V gives CDR1 LNHDA, CDR2 SQIVND (reference sequence). This CDR3 has 12 amino acids. DNA of the CDR3: TGTGCCAGTAGTCCCCCAGGGGATACGCAGTATTTT. This codes for CASSPPGDTQYF.

This clonotype was observed a few times. The chain has TRBV18 and TRBJ2-7, with 8 bases identical to TRBD1. The germline CDR1 and CDR2 sequences are KGHSH and LQKENI. The CDR3 spans 13 residues. Losses at the gene ends were 4 bases for V and 5 bases for J; bases not matched to a gene: 4. In DNA form, the CDR3 reads TGTGCCAGCTCACAGGACAGGGCGGACGAGCAGTACTTC. Its protein product is CASSQDRADEQYF.

The chain carries TRBV28 and TRBJ2-5; possibly TRBD1 or TRBD2 for D (5 bases each). This CDR3 is built from 15 residues. Trimming left V 6 bases short and J 6 bases short, with 20 bases between. Germline V gene sequence: CDR1 MDHEN, CDR2 SYDVKM. CDR3 sequence: CASSPSGTDIKTQYF. CDR3 nucleotide sequence: TGTGCCAGCAGCCCCTCCGGGACCGATATTAAGACCCAGTACTTC.

CDR3: CASSVGGLGTYEQYF. The CDR3 bases are TGTGCCAGCAGCGTGGGGGGGCTGGGCACCTACGAGCAGTACTTC. V and J are TRBV6-5 and TRBJ2-7; tentative D call: TRBD2 (7 bases). This CDR3 spans 15 amino acids. V was trimmed by 6 bases and J by 2 bases, leaving 17 bases between them. In germline, CDR1 is MNHEY, CDR2 SVGAGI.

The gene calls are TRBV20-1 and TRBJ2-5; the D is unclear. V lost 0 bases and J 1 base, leaving 9 bases between the germline ends. The CDR3 runs 14 residues. CDR1 and CDR2 (germline): DFQATT, SNEGSKA (reference sequence). CDR3 protein: CSARDLLAQETQYF. Here the CDR3 DNA reads TGCAGTGCTAGAGATCTGCTGGCCCAAGAGACCCAGTACTTC.

This clonotype was detected a few times. This chain links TRBV28 with TRBJ2-2; 10 bases agree with TRBD1. The ends lost 3 bases at V and 7 bases at J; junction bases unmatched: 8. This CDR3 is 16 amino acids long. CDR1 is MDHEN, CDR2 SYDVKM, per germline. The CDR3 protein is CASSFQWTGGHGELFF. The CDR3 coding sequence is TGTGCCAGCAGTTTCCAATGGACAGGGGGGCACGGGGAGCTGTTTTTT.

V and J are TRBV28 and TRBJ2-6, with a tentative D call TRBD1 (5 bases). The CDR3 consists of 15 residues. Germline V CDR1 and CDR2: MDHEN, SYDVKM. V dropped 4 bases and J dropped 0 bases, with 7 bases sitting between them. The CDR3 DNA reads as TGTGCCAGCAGTTCAGGGTACTCTGGGGCCAACGTCCTGACTTTC. It specifies CASSSGYSGANVLTF. The full variable domain, completed using reference TRBV28 and TRBJ2-6, is DVKVTQSSRYLVKRTGEKVFLECVQDMDHENMFWYRQDPGLGLRLIYFSYDVKMKEKGDIPEGYSVSREKKERFSLILESASTNQTSMYLCASSSGYSGANVLTFGAGSRLTVL.

This chain joins TRBV5-4 and TRBJ2-7, with 7 bases aligning to TRBD1. From germline, CDR1 is SGHNT and CDR2 YYREEE (reference sequence). This CDR3 contains 14 residues. With V trimmed by 5 bases and J by 3 bases, 8 bases remained unmatched. The CDR3 coding sequence is TGTGCCAGCAGTCGGGACAGCTACCTCTACGAGCAGTACTTC. Translating gives CASSRDSYLYEQYF.

This clonotype was detected a few times. The V gene is TRBV5-4, the J gene TRBJ2-7, with D tentatively TRBD2 (6 bases). The CDR3 runs 17 residues. CDR1 is SGHNT and CDR2 is YYREEE in the germline V gene (reference sequence). V shed 1 base and J shed 2 bases, with 19 bases lying between them. Here the CDR3 reads CASSLKTRRDATYEQYF. The CDR3 DNA is TGTGCCAGCAGCTTGAAGACAAGGAGGGATGCGACCTACGAGCAGTACTTC.

This clonotype showed up just a few times. The gene calls are TRBV30 and TRBJ1-5, with TRBD1 identical over 7 bases. The CDR3 spans 15 residues. Germline CDR1 GTSNPN, CDR2 SVGIG (reference sequence). J was trimmed by 4 bases and V by 3 bases; bases with no gene match: 9. DNA for the CDR3: TGTGCCTGGAGCCGAGAGGGGACAGTTAATCAGCCCCAGCATTTT. Translating gives CAWSREGTVNQPQHF.

This clonotype was seen more than once but under ten times. V usage is TRBV7-2 and J usage is TRBJ2-2; 7 positions agree with TRBD2. From germline, CDR1 is SGHTA and CDR2 FQGNSA. After removal of 4 bases from V and 12 bases from J, the junction contained 8 bases not matched to a gene. The CDR3 is 13 residues long. DNA of the CDR3: TGTGCCAGCAGCTCCCCCAGGCGGGAGAAGCTGTTTTTT. It encodes CASSSPRREKLFF.

This clonotype has ten or more counts. The chain uses TRBV7-6 and TRBJ2-7; 9 positions match TRBD1. V gave up 3 bases and J gave up 2 bases; unmatched junction bases: 11. CDR3 length: 17 amino acids. From germline, CDR1 is SGHVS and CDR2 FNYEAQ. The CDR3 loop reads CASSFFAHRGPPYEQYF. The CDR3 DNA reads as TGTGCCAGCAGCTTCTTCGCCCACAGGGGGCCCCCCTACGAGCAGTACTTC.

The gene calls are TRBV7-3 and TRBJ2-2; D is perhaps TRBD1 or TRBD2 (5 bases each). Germline V CDR1 and CDR2: SGHTA, FQGTGA. With 2 bases removed from V and 4 bases from J, the gap between germline ends came to 14 bases. The CDR3 spans 16 residues. This CDR3 is CASSLEAGTGTGELFF. Written as DNA, the CDR3 is TGTGCCAGCAGCTTAGAGGCCGGGACGGGCACCGGGGAGCTGTTTTTT.